The 2 T cell receptor beta chains reported below all come from one sample, sequenced in a study of T cell clonality in common variable immunodeficiency. Overall study findings and caveats: Reportedly, TCR beta sequences from common variable immunodeficiency showed fewer deletions and N-nucleotide insertions.

Measured with immunoSEQ multiplex PCR; TCRdb has only the in-frame clones, and not every one. The sample lists some 15,000 clones, none appearing once, the ten largest making up 9%. Their antigens remain unidentified. Sequencing was performed on peripheral blood mononuclear cells. These receptors all come from a human donor with common variable immunodeficiency.

Concerning this clone: The read comes to an end 3 residues before the CDR3 does, leaving the germline J gene to fill in the end. The chain links TRBV19 to TRBJ2-7; TRBD1 matches at 7 bases. V trimming: 8 bases; J trimming: 2 bases; junction bases outside the gene matches: 9. CDR3 size: 14 residues. Germline V lookup: CDR1 LNHDA, CDR2 SQIVND (reference sequence). CDR3: CASQRFQGAYEQYF. The sequenced CDR3 bases are TGTGCCAGTCAAAGGTTTCAGGGGGCCTACGAG.

About this clone: The read falls 3 residues short of the CDR3 end, and the missing part is taken from the germline J gene. The chain is built from TRBV5-1 and TRBJ2-7, with D possibly TRBD1 on 5 matching bases. Germline CDR1 reads SGHRS; CDR2 reads YFSETQ. CDR3 length: 12 residues. Trimming cost V 5 bases and J 3 bases, with 9 bases left between them. Partial CDR3 DNA: TGCGCCAGCAGAGTAGACAGCTACGAG. This codes for CASRVDSYE. The CDR3 in full is CASRVDSYEQYF.